What follows are 31 T cell receptor beta chains derived from one specimen sequenced in a study of blood T cell repertoires in COVID-19. TCRdb's table, derived via immunoSEQ multiplex PCR, lists solely in-frame clones and lacks some. This table has 110,000 to 150,000 clones, approximately 85% appearing once. What was sequenced was peripheral blood. The receptors shown here come from a man aged 45-65 years with acute or convalescent COVID-19.

The chain links TRBV21-1 to TRBJ1-4; the table names TRBD1, a call not compared with the DNA. TRBV21-1 constitutes a pseudogene. This CDR3 is built from 18 residues. The CDR3 loop reads CASKREGQGKVDYEKLFF. The CDR3 bases are TGTGCCAGCAAAAGGGAGGGACAGGGGAAGGTGGATTATGAAAAACTGTTTTTT.

This chain links TRBV11-3 with TRBJ1-1; TRBD1 matches 8 bases. Per the germline V gene, CDR1 is SGHNT and CDR2 is YENEEA. CDR3 length: 15 residues. Germline trimming cut 7 bases from V and 4 bases from J; bases unmatched to any gene: 11. CDR3 DNA sequence: TGTGCCAGCACCTATTTCAGGGGGCCAAGCACTGAAGCTTTCTTT. Its translation is CASTYFRGPSTEAFF.

This rearrangement joins TRBV2 to TRBJ2-1; D remains unclear. Germline V gene lookup returns CDR1 SNHLY and CDR2 FYNNEI. The CDR3 loop spans 13 amino acids. Between the trimmed V and J ends, which lost 7 bases and 0 bases, there was a span of 7 bases. The CDR3: CASTMSSYNEQFF. The CDR3 DNA reads TGTGCCAGCACGATGAGCTCCTACAATGAGCAGTTCTTC. Combining the CDR3 with reference TRBV2 and TRBJ2-1 gives the whole variable domain EPEVTQTPSHQVTQMGQEVILRCVPISNHLYFYWYRQILGQKVEFLVSFYNNEISEKSEIFDDQFSVERPDGSNFTLKIRSTKLEDSAMYFCASTMSSYNEQFFGPGTRLTVL.

The V call is TRBV28, the J call TRBJ2-7; 9 bases align to TRBD2. The CDR3 has 15 amino acids. The trim removed 6 bases at V and 6 bases at J, leaving 12 bases unmatched. CDR1 and CDR2 (germline): MDHEN, SYDVKM. For the CDR3, the DNA is TGTGCCAGCAGACCCTCTAGCGGGAACGCCCTCGAGCAGTACTTC. Protein sequence: CASRPSSGNALEQYF.

The chain combines TRBV11-2 with TRBJ1-1; the D is unclear. The CDR3 runs to 12 residues. V was cut by 6 bases and J by 11 bases, with 16 bases left in between. Looked up from germline, CDR1 is SGHAT and CDR2 is FQNNGV. CDR3 in DNA: TGTGCCAGCAGTCTCACTGCCTCGAGGGCTTTCTTT. This sequence encodes CASSLTASRAFF.

Remarks on this clone: This specimen includes other DNA sequences encoding the same CDR3. This rearrangement joins TRBV11-2 to TRBJ1-1; maybe TRBD1 (5 bases). The CDR3 length is 14 residues. V was cut by 6 bases and J by 2 bases, with 13 bases left in between. Germline V gene sequence: CDR1 SGHAT, CDR2 FQNNGV. The CDR3 DNA reads as TGTGCCAGCAGTTTCGACAGAGGAAACACTGAAGCTTTCTTT. Protein sequence: CASSFDRGNTEAFF. Full variable domain (outside the CDR3, taken from reference TRBV11-2 and TRBJ1-1): EAGVAQSPRYKIIEKRQSVAFWCNPISGHATLYWYQQILGQGPKLLIQFQNNGVVDDSQLPKDRFSAERLKGVDSTLKIQPAKLEDSAVYLCASSFDRGNTEAFFGQGTRLTVV.

J is TRBJ2-5 and V is TRBV30; 12 nucleotides line up with TRBD1. The V gene's germline CDR1 is GTSNPN and CDR2 SVGIG (reference sequence). The CDR3 runs to 14 residues. V shed 5 bases, J shed 5 bases, and the junction held 6 bases outside the gene matches. The DNA of the CDR3 is TGTGCCTGGGGCGGGACAGGGGGCCTGGAGACCCAGTACTTC. Encoded protein: CAWGGTGGLETQYF.

DNA of the CDR3: TGCGCCAGCAGCTCGGCCGGGGGGCATTACTATGGCTACACCTTC. Translated: CASSSAGGHYYGYTF. The chain is built from TRBV5-1 and TRBJ1-2, with D possibly matching TRBD1 (6 bases). V was pared by 3 bases and J by 3 bases, with 15 bases between. CDR1 is SGHRS and CDR2 is YFSETQ in the germline V gene. The CDR3 has 15 amino acids.

This sequence joins TRBV12-5 and TRBJ2-1; D is unclear. Germline loops: CDR1 LGHNT, CDR2 FRNRAP. The CDR3 is made up of 14 amino acids. Trimming removed 7 bases from V and 15 bases from J, with 25 bases in between. The CDR3 sequence is CASAIIESLPLLFF. CDR3 in DNA: TGTGCTAGTGCCATCATAGAATCGTTACCCCTCTTGTTCTTC. Using reference TRBV12-5 and TRBJ2-1 for the parts outside the CDR3, the full variable domain is DARVTQTPRHKVTEMGQEVTMRCQPILGHNTVFWYRQTMMQGLELLAYFRNRAPLDDSGMPKDRFSAEMPDATLATLKIQPSEPRDSAVYFCASAIIESLPLLFFGPGTRLTVL.

The genes are TRBV11-2 and TRBJ1-1; TRBD1 matches at 9 bases. Germline CDR1 is SGHAT and CDR2 is FQNNGV. This CDR3 spans 17 amino acids. The ends lost 5 bases at V and 0 bases at J; junction bases unmatched: 10. Here the CDR3 DNA reads TGTGCCAGCAGCCCCCGGACAGGGGCCCGCTTGAACACTGAAGCTTTCTTT. Its protein is CASSPRTGARLNTEAFF.

V gene TRBV3-1 (or the pseudogene TRBV3-2) combines with J gene TRBJ2-2; TRBD2 is a possible D gene (5 bases). Trimming shortened V by 4 bases and J by 7 bases, and 7 bases separated the two germline ends. CDR1 and CDR2 (germline): LGHDT, YNNKEL (reference sequence). CDR3 size: 12 residues. In nucleotides, the CDR3 is TGTGCCAGCAGCCGAGGGAGCGGGGAGCTGTTTTTT. Its protein is CASSRGSGELFF.

V and J are TRBV5-1 and TRBJ1-1; D gene uncertain. CDR1 and CDR2 (germline): SGHRS, YFSETQ. The CDR3 runs 13 residues. Trimming cost V 6 bases and J 1 base, with 10 bases left between them. The CDR3: CASTRTTNTEAFF. The CDR3 DNA follows: TGCGCCAGCACTCGTACAACGAACACTGAAGCTTTCTTT.

This clone appeared once. The V call is TRBV5-8, the J call TRBJ1-1, with D hard to call. In germline, CDR1 is SGHTS, CDR2 YDEGEE. With 5 bases removed from V and 0 bases from J, the gap between germline ends came to 11 bases. The CDR3 length is 14 residues. This CDR3 reads CASSFGGMNTEAFF. For the CDR3, the DNA is TGTGCCAGCAGTTTCGGAGGAATGAACACTGAAGCTTTCTTT. Using reference TRBV5-8 and TRBJ1-1 for the parts outside the CDR3, the full variable domain is EAGVTQSPTHLIKTRGQQATLRCSPISGHTSVYWYQQALGLGLQFLLWYDEGEERNRGNFPPRFSGRQFPNYSSELNVNALELEDSALYLCASSFGGMNTEAFFGQGTRLTVV.

V and J are TRBV5-1 and TRBJ2-6; possibly TRBD2 for D (5 bases). Trimming left V 1 base short and J 0 bases short, with 8 bases between. This CDR3 is built from 16 residues. Germline CDR1 is SGHRS and CDR2 is YFSETQ. This CDR3 reads CASSLMGSSGANVLTF. For the CDR3, the DNA is TGCGCCAGCAGCTTGATGGGGAGCTCTGGGGCCAACGTCCTGACTTTC.

This chain links TRBV2 with TRBJ2-3, with D perhaps matching TRBD2 (7 bases). V was trimmed by 11 bases and J by 3 bases, leaving 18 bases between them. The CDR3 has 14 residues. CDR1 is SNHLY, CDR2 FYNNEI, per germline. The CDR3 DNA is TGTGCCTGTCTCATAAGGGGGGGGACAGATACGCAGTATTTT. This sequence encodes CACLIRGGTDTQYF.

The chain recombines TRBV9 with TRBJ2-7; 8 bases fit TRBD1. CDR1 SGDLS and CDR2 YYNGEE come from the germline V gene. J lost 2 bases, V lost 4 bases, and 5 bases had no gene match. This CDR3 is built from 14 residues. CDR3 in amino acids: CASSLGQVPYEQYF. The CDR3, as DNA: TGTGCCAGCAGCTTGGGACAGGTCCCCTACGAGCAGTACTTC.

V gene TRBV11-3 combines with J gene TRBJ2-7; 9 bases fit TRBD2. Germline V gene sequence: CDR1 SGHNT, CDR2 YENEEA. This CDR3 contains 15 residues. J gave up 3 bases and V 5 bases, and 8 bases lay outside the gene matches. CDR3 region: CASSPIQREVYEQYF. The CDR3 bases are TGTGCCAGCAGCCCTATTCAGCGGGAGGTCTACGAGCAGTACTTC.

J is TRBJ1-5 and V is TRBV7-2; tentative D call: TRBD1 (6 bases). The CDR3 totals 14 residues. Trimming removed 5 bases from V and 7 bases from J, with 15 bases in between. CDR1 SGHTA and CDR2 FQGNSA come from the germline V gene. In DNA, the CDR3 is TGTGCCAGCAGCCAGAGGGGGGGAGGACAGCCCCAGCATTTT. Its translation: CASSQRGGGQPQHF. Drawing the rest from reference TRBV7-2 and TRBJ1-5, the complete variable domain is GAGVSQSPSNKVTEKGKDVELRCDPISGHTALYWYRQSLGQGLEFLIYFQGNSAPDKSGLPSDRFSAERTGGSVSTLTIQRTQQEDSAVYLCASSQRGGGQPQHFGDGTRLSIL.

The rearrangement joins TRBV27 to TRBJ1-1; a possible D gene is TRBD1 (5 bases). The CDR3 runs to 14 residues. The germline CDR1 and CDR2 sequences are MNHEY and SMNVEV (reference sequence). Trimming removed 4 bases from V and 2 bases from J, with 11 bases in between. DNA of the CDR3: TGTGCCAGCAGTTCAGACGGGGGTAACACTGAAGCTTTCTTT. Protein product: CASSSDGGNTEAFF.

The V and J genes are TRBV5-4 and TRBJ1-2, with a weak D call TRBD1 (5 bases). V lost 2 bases and J lost 6, with 14 bases in between. The CDR3 runs to 14 residues. Germline V gene lookup returns CDR1 SGHNT and CDR2 YYREEE (reference sequence). CDR3 coding DNA: TGTGCCAGCAGCTTAATTGGTCAGGGTAATGGCTACACCTTC. Amino acids: CASSLIGQGNGYTF.

V usage is TRBV6-6 and J usage is TRBJ2-3, with D possibly being TRBD1 (5 bases). The CDR3 runs to 17 residues. V was pared by 5 bases and J by 0 bases, with 18 bases between. Germline V gene data show CDR1 as MNHNY and CDR2 as SVGAGI (reference sequence). The CDR3 spells CASSRRPSGISTDTQYF. The CDR3 DNA sequence: TGTGCCAGCAGTCGTCGACCCTCAGGGATCAGCACAGATACGCAGTATTTT.

This clone was seen only a few times. The chain uses TRBV24-1 and TRBJ1-3; no clear D. The CDR3 contains 14 residues. V dropped 3 bases and J dropped 3 bases, with 8 bases sitting between them. Germline V gene lookup returns CDR1 KGHDR and CDR2 SFDVKD. The CDR3 loop reads CATSDPLHGNTIYF. The CDR3 bases are TGTGCCACCAGTGATCCACTGCATGGAAACACCATATATTTT.

CDR3 sequence reads: CASSMRNTEAFF. CDR3 coding DNA: TGTGCCAGCAGCATGAGGAACACTGAAGCTTTCTTT. The genes are TRBV11-1 and TRBJ1-1; D is unresolved. Germline V gene data show CDR1 as SGHAT and CDR2 as FQDESV (reference sequence). The CDR3 contains 12 residues. Trimming cost V 5 bases and J 1 base, with 5 bases left between them.

This chain joins TRBV27 and TRBJ1-5, with a possible D match to TRBD1 (5 bases). The CDR3 is made up of 17 amino acids. CDR1 is MNHEY, CDR2 SMNVEV, per germline (reference sequence). V lost 0 bases and J lost 4, with 16 bases in between. In nucleotides, the CDR3 is TGTGCCAGCAGTTTATCGAACGGGGGAACTATTAATCAGCCCCAGCATTTT. Encoded protein: CASSLSNGGTINQPQHF.

This chain uses TRBV19 with TRBJ2-1; 9 nucleotides match TRBD1. Germline-derived CDR1 and CDR2 are LNHDA and SQIVND (reference sequence). The CDR3 is 15 amino acids. V was pared by 5 bases and J by 9 bases, with 11 bases of the junction left unmatched. The CDR3 DNA reads as TGTGCCAGTAGTTCAGAGGAGTGGGGACAGGGTGAGCAGTTCTTC. Protein sequence: CASSSEEWGQGEQFF. Full variable domain (remainder filled in from reference TRBV19 and TRBJ2-1): DGGITQSPKYLFRKEGQNVTLSCEQNLNHDAMYWYRQDPGQGLRLIYYSQIVNDFQKGDIAEGYSVSREKKESFPLTVTSAQKNPTAFYLCASSSEEWGQGEQFFGPGTRLTVL.

This clone was seen only a few times. The rearrangement uses TRBV5-1 and TRBJ1-4, with TRBD1 identical over 9 bases. The V segment lost 4 bases and the J segment 5 bases; nucleotides outside the gene matches: 3. Germline V lookup: CDR1 SGHRS, CDR2 YFSETQ. The CDR3 runs 14 residues. Written as DNA, the CDR3 is TGCGCCAGCAGCCGACAGGGGGAAAATGAAAAACTGTTTTTT. It codes for CASSRQGENEKLFF. Complete variable domain (other parts from reference TRBV5-1 and TRBJ1-4): KAGVTQTPRYLIKTRGQQVTLSCSPISGHRSVSWYQQTPGQGLQFLFEYFSETQRNKGNFPGRFSGRQFSNSRSEMNVSTLELGDSALYLCASSRQGENEKLFFGSGTQLSVL.

The V and J genes are TRBV24-1 and TRBJ2-1, with 10 bases fitting TRBD1. The CDR3 runs 17 residues. V was pared by 4 bases and J by 5 bases, with 10 bases of the junction left unmatched. Germline values: CDR1 KGHDR, CDR2 SFDVKD. This CDR3 is CATSDSPSGQGNNEQFF. The CDR3 bases are TGTGCCACCAGTGACTCTCCATCGGGACAGGGGAACAATGAGCAGTTCTTC.

The J gene is TRBJ2-7, the V gene TRBV27; 10 bases align to TRBD1. The junction had 5 bases not matched to a gene; V was cut back by 4 bases and J by 2 bases. Germline V CDR1 and CDR2: MNHEY, SMNVEV (reference sequence). The CDR3 contains 15 residues. The CDR3 loop is CASSYDGQGAYEQYF. The CDR3 DNA reads TGTGCCAGCAGTTATGATGGACAGGGGGCCTACGAGCAGTACTTC.

The V call is TRBV6-1, the J call TRBJ1-2; TRBD1 aligns across 8 bases. The length of the CDR3 is 15 residues. The trim removed 2 bases at V and 8 bases at J, leaving 10 bases unmatched. In germline, CDR1 is MNHNS, CDR2 SASEGT. For the CDR3, the DNA is TGTGCCAGCAGTGAACCCACAAGACAGGGGCGGGGCTACACCTTC. Translation: CASSEPTRQGRGYTF.

The chain is built from TRBV19 and TRBJ2-5, with 7 bases that match TRBD1. The V segment lost 4 bases and the J segment 3 bases; nucleotides outside the gene matches: 2. Per germline, CDR1 LNHDA and CDR2 SQIVND (reference sequence). This CDR3 has 13 residues. The CDR3 protein is CASSRQGEETQYF. DNA of the CDR3: TGTGCCAGTAGTAGACAGGGCGAAGAGACCCAGTACTTC.

The chain uses TRBV6-5 and TRBJ2-5; 8 bases are a match to TRBD2. The J segment lost 2 bases and the V segment lost 7 bases, leaving 9 bases of the junction unmatched. Germline CDR1 MNHEY, CDR2 SVGAGI. CDR3 length equals 15 residues. The CDR3 here is CASNLNGGEQETQYF. The DNA for the CDR3 is TGTGCCAGCAATCTTAACGGGGGGGAACAAGAGACCCAGTACTTC.